The rows below give T cell receptor beta chains drawn from one sample of a study of T cells after yellow fever vaccination. TCRdb re-called the 5' RACE reads with MiXCR, one entry per CDR3 protein. Of about 53,000 distinct CDR3 sequences in the sample, approximately 5.5% are singletons; the top ten hold 31%. The sample in question was PBMCs, either bulk or a sorted T-cell subset (CD4+, CD8+, memory, or dextramer-sorted; not recorded which), obtained on the day of the yellow fever booster vaccination. Receptor source: a man between 18 and 29 years old who received the YFV17D yellow fever vaccine. Both conserved end residues are part of each CDR3. Fields, in order: D gene, J gene, clone size, V gene, CDR3 protein, CDR3 DNA. A D gene is named only where the DNA matches it firmly. The listing skips clone size in some rows; elsewhere it reads once, few, many or a size class.

D: .
J: TRBJ1-4
size: few
V: TRBV13
CDR3: CASSLQGSNEKLFF
DNA: TGTGCCAGCAGCTTACAGGGATCTAATGAAAAACTGTTTTTT

D: TRBD1
J: TRBJ1-2
size: many
V: TRBV6-6
CDR3: CASSGTRDRGSGYTF
DNA: TGTGCCAGCAGTGGAACCCGGGACAGGGGGTCCGGCTACACCTTC

D: .
J: TRBJ1-2
size: .
V: TRBV4-1
CDR3: CASSQVGDYGYVYTF
DNA: TGCGCCAGCAGCCAAGTTGGGGACTACGGCTATGTCTACACCTTC

D: .
J: TRBJ2-7
size: many
V: TRBV5-1
CDR3: CASSPTSTGYEQYF
DNA: TGCGCCAGCAGCCCGACCTCCACTGGCTACGAGCAGTACTTC

D: .
J: TRBJ2-3
size: .
V: TRBV12-3/TRBV12-4
CDR3: CASRPSASTDTQYF
DNA: TGTGCCAGCAGACCCTCGGCTAGCACAGATACGCAGTATTTT

D: .
J: TRBJ2-1
size: many
V: TRBV18
CDR3: CASSPPGQTNEQFF
DNA: TGTGCCAGCTCACCACCGGGCCAGACCAATGAGCAGTTCTTC

D: TRBD1
J: TRBJ1-1
size: few
V: TRBV27
CDR3: CASSSGTGRNTEAFF
DNA: TGTGCCAGCAGTTCCGGGACAGGGCGGAACACTGAAGCTTTCTTT

D: .
J: TRBJ2-1
size: many
V: TRBV5-5
CDR3: CASIPVRGFYNEQFF
DNA: TGTGCCAGCATACCGGTTCGGGGGTTTTACAATGAGCAGTTCTTC

D: .
J: TRBJ1-1
size: many
V: TRBV7-9
CDR3: CASSNTGPQNTEAFF
DNA: TGTGCCAGCAGTAACACGGGGCCTCAGAACACTGAAGCTTTCTTT

D: .
J: TRBJ2-3
size: many
V: TRBV11-2
CDR3: CASSLSLSEPAQYF
DNA: TGTGCCAGCAGCTTATCCCTATCGGAACCCGCGCAGTATTTT

D: .
J: TRBJ2-1
size: many
V: TRBV4-3
CDR3: CASSQDGGLENEQFF
DNA: TGCGCCAGCAGCCAAGATGGGGGTCTGGAAAATGAGCAGTTCTTC

D: TRBD2
J: TRBJ2-1
size: many
V: TRBV5-5
CDR3: CASSLSRGGIWEQFF
DNA: TGTGCCAGCAGCTTATCCCGGGGGGGCATTTGGGAGCAGTTCTTC

D: TRBD1
J: TRBJ2-3
size: many
V: TRBV4-2
CDR3: CASSQLSLRDSSTDTQYF
DNA: TGTGCCAGCAGCCAACTGTCACTCCGGGACAGTAGCACAGATACGCAGTATTTT

D: TRBD2
J: TRBJ2-3
size: .
V: TRBV5-4
CDR3: CASRPGLAGGGSTDTQYF
DNA: TGTGCCAGCAGACCGGGACTAGCGGGGGGGGGAAGCACAGATACGCAGTATTTT

D: .
J: TRBJ2-1
size: .
V: TRBV11-2
CDR3: CASNNLAIPFF
DNA: TGTGCCAGCAACAACCTCGCGATCCCGTTCTTC

D: .
J: TRBJ2-5
size: few
V: TRBV20-1
CDR3: CSAIGAAGGKTQYF
DNA: TGCAGTGCTATAGGGGCGGCGGGCGGAAAGACCCAGTACTTC

D: TRBD1
J: TRBJ2-7
size: .
V: TRBV5-1
CDR3: CASSWGQGVLYEQYF
DNA: TGCGCCAGCAGCTGGGGACAGGGCGTTCTCTACGAGCAGTACTTC

D: .
J: TRBJ2-2
size: .
V: TRBV4-3
CDR3: CASSQESTETGELFF
DNA: TGCGCCAGCAGCCAAGAGTCGACGGAGACCGGGGAGCTGTTTTTT

D: .
J: TRBJ1-2
size: many
V: TRBV11-2
CDR3: CASSSGTTEILLGYTF
DNA: TGTGCCAGCAGCTCCGGGACAACAGAAATACTCCTTGGCTACACCTTC

D: .
J: TRBJ2-1
size: many
V: TRBV29-1
CDR3: CSGEGQGAYNEQFF
DNA: TGCAGCGGGGAGGGGCAGGGGGCCTACAATGAGCAGTTCTTC

D: .
J: TRBJ1-5
size: few
V: TRBV7-9
CDR3: CASSLGAGPQHF
DNA: TGTGCCAGCAGCTTAGGGGCCGGGCCCCAGCATTTT